These T cell receptor beta chains were read from a single sample in a study of CD8 T cells in ankylosing spondylitis. TCRdb called the 5' RACE reads again in MiXCR, with one record for every CDR3 protein. The table records about 840,000 distinct CDR3 sequences, about an eighth of them present only once. The sequenced sample was blood, either unsorted or a sorted T cell fraction (not recorded which). Receptors were obtained from a male donor with ankylosing spondylitis. Each CDR3 is given with its conserved first and last residue. D genes are given only for firm matches. Part of the rows lack a size; the others show once, few, many or a class for expanded clones.

J: TRBJ2-1; V: TRBV5-1; D: TRBD2; size: many; DNA: TGCGCCAGCAGCTTGGGTCTAGCGGGAACCAATGAGCAGTTCTTC; CDR3: CASSLGLAGTNEQFF
J: TRBJ1-5; V: TRBV20-1; D: TRBD1; size: .; DNA: TGCAGTGCAATCACCGGGACAGGGGAAGATCAGCCCCAGCATTTT; CDR3: CSAITGTGEDQPQHF
J: TRBJ1-2; V: TRBV20-1; D: .; size: few; DNA: TGCAGTGGGGTACAGACTAACTATGGCTACACCTTC; CDR3: CSGVQTNYGYTF
J: TRBJ2-5; V: TRBV5-1; D: TRBD2; size: .; DNA: TGCGCCAGCAGCTGGGGGGGGACCCAAGAGACCCAGTACTTC; CDR3: CASSWGGTQETQYF
J: TRBJ1-1; V: TRBV3-1; D: .; size: .; DNA: TGTGCCAGCAGCCTGCTTCGTCGGGGGGCTACTGAAGCTTTCTTT; CDR3: CASSLLRRGATEAFF
J: TRBJ2-5; V: TRBV7-2; D: .; size: few; DNA: TGTGCCAGCAGCTTAGGGGACCGTGTCTGGGAGACCCAGTACTTC; CDR3: CASSLGDRVWETQYF
J: TRBJ2-5; V: TRBV20-1; D: .; size: .; DNA: TGCAGTGCTAGCAGGGGAGGTCGTAGAGAGACCCAGTACTTC; CDR3: CSASRGGRRETQYF
J: TRBJ2-7; V: TRBV10-3; D: .; size: .; DNA: TGTGCCATCAAGTCGATGGACAACGAGCAGTACTTC; CDR3: CAIKSMDNEQYF
J: TRBJ2-7; V: TRBV6-5; D: .; size: many; DNA: TGTGCCAGCAGTTACTCAGGAGGTGAGCAGTACTTC; CDR3: CASSYSGGEQYF
J: TRBJ2-2; V: TRBV10-3; D: .; size: few; DNA: TGTGCCATCAGATCCGGGACAAGGAACACCGGGGAGCTGTTTTTT; CDR3: CAIRSGTRNTGELFF
J: TRBJ2-2; V: TRBV20-1; D: .; size: many; DNA: TGCAGTGCTAGAGAATCAGGTCGCGGTTACACCGGGGAGCTGTTTTTT; CDR3: CSARESGRGYTGELFF
J: TRBJ1-5; V: TRBV20-1; D: TRBD1; size: .; DNA: TGCAGTGCTAGAGACAGGGGGGAGGATCAGCCCCAGCATTTT; CDR3: CSARDRGEDQPQHF
J: TRBJ1-6; V: TRBV20-1; D: .; size: few; DNA: TGCAGTGCAAACACCGGGCCTGGAGATTCACCCCTCCACTTT; CDR3: CSANTGPGDSPLHF
J: TRBJ1-5; V: TRBV29-1; D: .; size: .; DNA: TGCAGCGTTCGGGACAGCAATCAGCCCCAGCATTTT; CDR3: CSVRDSNQPQHF
J: TRBJ2-2; V: TRBV20-1; D: .; size: few; DNA: TGCAGTGCCCCAGCGTTCGGGAACACCGGGGAGCTGTTTTTT; CDR3: CSAPAFGNTGELFF
J: TRBJ2-4; V: TRBV7-2; D: .; size: many; DNA: TGTGCCAGCAGCTTAGCGAGGGCAGGGGGGAACATTCAGTACTTC; CDR3: CASSLARAGGNIQYF
J: TRBJ1-4; V: TRBV20-1; D: .; size: .; DNA: TGCAGTGCTAGAGATTCTCAGAAAAATGAAAAACTGTTTTTT; CDR3: CSARDSQKNEKLFF
J: TRBJ2-7; V: TRBV5-6; D: .; size: .; DNA: TGTGCCAGCGGCTGGGGTGGCTACGAGCAGTACTTC; CDR3: CASGWGGYEQYF
J: TRBJ2-7; V: TRBV6-1; D: TRBD1; size: .; DNA: TGTGCCAGCAGTCCGTACCTACCGGGACAGCCTACCTACGGGCAGTACTTC; CDR3: CASSPYLPGQPTYGQYF
J: TRBJ2-7; V: TRBV7-9; D: .; size: few; DNA: TGTGCCAGCAGCCGCCCGACAGCCCACTACGAGCAGTACTTC; CDR3: CASSRPTAHYEQYF
J: TRBJ2-5; V: TRBV4-3; D: TRBD1; size: few; DNA: TGCGCCAGCAGCCAATACCCCCAGGCCCACCAGGGGGCAGAGACCCAGTACTTC; CDR3: CASSQYPQAHQGAETQYF
J: TRBJ1-5; V: TRBV4-3; D: TRBD1; size: .; DNA: TGCGCCAGCAGCCAAGACTTGGGACAGGGGGGTTGGGGTAGCAATCAGCCCCAGCATTTT; CDR3: CASSQDLGQGGWGSNQPQHF
J: TRBJ2-1; V: TRBV24-1; D: TRBD1; size: few; DNA: TGTGCCACCAGTGATTTCGGATCGACAGGGAAACTCTACAATGAGCAGTTCTTC; CDR3: CATSDFGSTGKLYNEQFF
J: TRBJ2-2; V: TRBV7-2; D: .; size: few; DNA: TGTGCCAGCAGCTTACTAGGCACGTCGAACACCGGGGAGCTGTTTTTT; CDR3: CASSLLGTSNTGELFF
J: TRBJ1-5; V: TRBV7-9; D: .; size: many; DNA: TGTGCCAGCAGTTTCAGCGGTGATCAGCCCCAGCATTTT; CDR3: CASSFSGDQPQHF
J: TRBJ2-4; V: TRBV20-1; D: .; size: few; DNA: TGCAGTGCTAGAGATTGGGCGGGAACAGCCAAAAACATTCAGTACTTC; CDR3: CSARDWAGTAKNIQYF
J: TRBJ2-7; V: TRBV27; D: .; size: .; DNA: TGTGCCAGCAGAAACCCCCGGGTCCCCTACGAGCAGTACTTC; CDR3: CASRNPRVPYEQYF
J: TRBJ2-3; V: TRBV5-1; D: TRBD2; size: few; DNA: TGCGCCAGCAGCGGGCCTAGCGGGGTCACAGATACGCAGTATTTT; CDR3: CASSGPSGVTDTQYF
J: TRBJ1-2; V: TRBV10-3; D: .; size: few; DNA: TGTGCCATCAGTGAGTCATTGTGGCCCAGCTACACCTTC; CDR3: CAISESLWPSYTF
J: TRBJ1-6; V: TRBV20-1; D: .; size: .; DNA: TGCAGTGCAGGGAATTCACCCCTCCACTTT; CDR3: CSAGNSPLHF
J: TRBJ1-1; V: TRBV18; D: TRBD1; size: few; DNA: TGTGCCAGCTCACCCTATAACAGGGGAATAGGTACTGAAGCTTTCTTT; CDR3: CASSPYNRGIGTEAFF
J: TRBJ2-5; V: TRBV14; D: .; size: .; DNA: TGTGCCAGCAGCCCGAAAGTGGCAGGCCGGGGTGCGGAGACCCAGTACTTC; CDR3: CASSPKVAGRGAETQYF
J: TRBJ1-3; V: TRBV6-5; D: .; size: many; DNA: TGTGCCAGCGGACAGTTAGGGCCCATATATTTT; CDR3: CASGQLGPIYF